This T cell receptor beta chain is from a study of blood T cell repertoires in COVID-19. As for the study in general: Samples representing acute and convalescent COVID-19 were sourced from the United States, Italy and Spain.

This clone was seen only once. Original analysis: Amplification from reference gene primers served as the basis for estimated nucleated cell counts. Only in-frame clones appear in the TCRdb table, and some are missing; sequencing was by immunoSEQ multiplex PCR. V and J calls and clone size are those listed in that table; D and trimming were worked out from the DNA. The repertoire has over 95,000 clones, 70% to 90% of them found once; the top ten carry roughly 8.1%. This CDR3 comprises 15 residues. The germline V gene has CDR1 MNHEY and CDR2 SMNVEV (reference sequence). Trimming removed 6 bases at V and 0 bases at J, with 9 bases between.

The chain carries TRBV27 and TRBJ2-6; D not certain. The clonotype originates from a woman in her 70s who had recovered from COVID-19. The sample taken for sequencing was peripheral blood. This CDR3 reads CASRPPSSGANVLTF. The CDR3 DNA reads TGTGCCAGCAGGCCCCCGAGCTCTGGGGCCAACGTCCTGACTTTC. Supplemented by reference TRBV27 and TRBJ2-6, the full variable domain reads EAQVTQNPRYLITVTGKKLTVTCSQNMNHEYMSWYRQDPGLGLRQIYYSMNVEVTDKGDVPEGYKVSRKEKRNFPLILESPSPNQTSLYFCASRPPSSGANVLTFGAGSRLTVL.